The 29 T cell receptor beta chains presented below share a single source sample, sequenced in a study of blood T cell repertoires in COVID-19. Only in-frame clones appear in the TCRdb table, and some are missing; sequencing was by immunoSEQ multiplex PCR. The sample contains 470,000 or so clones, about 89% of which appear only once. The sequenced sample consisted of peripheral blood. All receptors derive from a woman aged 25 to 39 with acute or convalescent COVID-19.

This chain links TRBV12-5 with TRBJ2-1; a possible D gene is TRBD2 (5 bases). With 0 bases removed from V and 0 bases from J, the gap between germline ends came to 18 bases. CDR3 length: 19 amino acids. Germline V gene sequence: CDR1 LGHNT, CDR2 FRNRAP. The CDR3 DNA follows: TGTGCTAGTGGTTTGGTACAGAGAGCGGCAAGGAGCTCCTACAATGAGCAGTTCTTC. Protein sequence: CASGLVQRAARSSYNEQFF.

In this sample, this clone turned up once. This chain connects TRBV7-9 to TRBJ2-7, with 7 positions matching TRBD1. The germline gives CDR1 SEHNR, CDR2 FQNEAQ (reference sequence). The J segment lost 5 bases and the V segment lost 7 bases, leaving 5 bases of the junction unmatched. The CDR3 extends over 12 amino acids. CDR3 in DNA: TGTGCCAGCACCTCACAGGGGAACGAGCAGTACTTC. It is translated as CASTSQGNEQYF.

The chain is built from TRBV28 and TRBJ1-1; TRBD1 might be the D (5 bases). The germline CDR1 and CDR2 sequences are MDHEN and SYDVKM. This CDR3 region has 14 residues. V gave up 7 bases and J gave up 0 bases, with 12 bases separating them. In nucleotides, the CDR3 is TGTGCCAGCATTCGCGGGGGAATGAACACTGAAGCTTTCTTT. It specifies CASIRGGMNTEAFF.

The V call is TRBV9, the J call TRBJ2-2; D remains unclear. The CDR3 is 12 amino acids. Germline V gene lookup returns CDR1 SGDLS and CDR2 YYNGEE. V lost 3 bases to trimming and J lost 2 bases, with 2 bases between them. This chain's CDR3 is CASSANTGELFF. The CDR3 nucleotides are TGTGCCAGCAGCGCTAACACCGGGGAGCTGTTTTTT.

The chain links TRBV3-1 (or the pseudogene TRBV3-2) to TRBJ1-2; unclear D gene. Trimming stripped 0 bases from V and 5 bases from J, with 13 bases between. The CDR3 has 15 amino acids. From germline, CDR1 is LGHDT and CDR2 YNNKEL (reference sequence). The CDR3 bases are TGTGCCAGCAGCCAAGATTCCGGCCAGGTATATGGCTACACCTTC. The encoded protein is CASSQDSGQVYGYTF.

Concerning this clone itself: Other DNA variants within this sample encode the same CDR3. The V call is TRBV4-1, the J call TRBJ2-7; D may be TRBD2 (5 bases). V was clipped by 4 bases and J by 2 bases, with 12 bases between them. The V gene's germline CDR1 is MGHRA and CDR2 YSYEKL. CDR3 length equals 14 residues. The DNA of the CDR3 is TGCGCCAGCAGCCCACGGACGGGGACCTACGAGCAGTACTTC. As protein: CASSPRTGTYEQYF.

The chain combines TRBV28 with TRBJ2-7; D ambiguous. The CDR3 is made up of 14 amino acids. Germline V gene sequence: CDR1 MDHEN, CDR2 SYDVKM. Trimming pared 6 bases from V and 6 bases from J, leaving 18 bases between. DNA of the CDR3: TGTGCCAGCAGAAAGACATCCACGGTGGCCGAGCAGTACTTC. Its protein is CASRKTSTVAEQYF.

The rearrangement links TRBV30 to TRBJ2-1; D perhaps matches TRBD2 (5 bases). Trimming left V 3 bases short and J 7 bases short, with 16 bases between. Germline CDR1 GTSNPN, CDR2 SVGIG (reference sequence). The CDR3 is made up of 14 amino acids. The CDR3 spells CAWRDVGVRNEQFF. The CDR3 DNA reads TGTGCCTGGAGGGACGTCGGGGTTCGTAATGAGCAGTTCTTC.

The sample holds a few counts of this clone. Distinct nucleotide sequences in the sample also encode this CDR3. The J gene is TRBJ1-1, the V gene TRBV28; D remains unclear. Germline CDR1 and CDR2: MDHEN and SYDVKM. Trimming left V 3 bases short and J 5 bases short, with 7 bases between. The CDR3 contains 12 residues. CDR3 nucleotide sequence: TGTGCCAGCAGTTTTTCGGGGACTGAAGCTTTCTTT. Protein sequence: CASSFSGTEAFF.

This clone was recorded only once. The V gene is TRBV5-1, the J gene TRBJ1-1; the D is unclear. Germline V gene data show CDR1 as SGHRS and CDR2 as YFSETQ. With 2 bases removed from V and 1 base from J, the gap between germline ends came to 9 bases. This CDR3 spans 14 amino acids. The CDR3 here is CASSFNEPNTEAFF. DNA of the CDR3: TGCGCCAGCAGCTTTAACGAGCCGAACACTGAAGCTTTCTTT.

About this clone: Other DNA variants within this sample encode the same CDR3. The genes are TRBV20-1 and TRBJ2-3; D is unclear. CDR1 is DFQATT, CDR2 SNEGSKA, per germline (reference sequence). This CDR3 is 12 amino acids long. V lost 3 bases to trimming and J lost 3 bases, with 7 bases between them. The CDR3 protein is CSASLRTDTQYF. CDR3 in DNA: TGCAGTGCTAGTCTCAGAACAGATACGCAGTATTTT.

V usage is TRBV6-5 and J usage is TRBJ1-2, with a tentative D call TRBD1 (5 bases). V lost 7 bases and J 7 bases, leaving 19 bases between the germline ends. In germline, CDR1 is MNHEY, CDR2 SVGAGI. The CDR3 spans 14 residues. The CDR3, as DNA: TGTGCCAGCATCCTTATGGTGGGGAGGGGTGGCTACACCTTC. Its translation: CASILMVGRGGYTF.

DNA for the CDR3: TGTGCCAGCAGCTTAACAGGGCGAGACACTGAAGCTTTCTTT. It codes for CASSLTGRDTEAFF. This sequence joins TRBV11-2 and TRBJ1-1, with a tentative D call TRBD1 (6 bases). Germline CDR1 reads SGHAT; CDR2 reads FQNNGV. V lost 2 bases and J 3 bases, leaving 10 bases between the germline ends. The CDR3 has 14 amino acids.

The chain joins TRBV28 to TRBJ2-1; 10 bases are a match to TRBD1. This CDR3 has 16 residues. The germline gives CDR1 MDHEN, CDR2 SYDVKM. After removal of 5 bases from V and 6 bases from J, the junction contained 10 bases not matched to a gene. The CDR3 nucleotides read TGTGCCAGCAGTGGGGGACAGGGGAAAATCGTCAATGAGCAGTTCTTC. It yields the protein CASSGGQGKIVNEQFF.

This chain joins TRBV28 and TRBJ1-6; no definite D call. Germline lookup yields CDR1 MDHEN and CDR2 SYDVKM. The CDR3 is made up of 14 amino acids. Trimming took 5 bases from V and 10 from J, leaving 15 bases between them. CDR3 in DNA: TGTGCCAGCAGTAACACGGAGGGAAGGTCACCCCTCCACTTT. Translation gives CASSNTEGRSPLHF.

The CDR3 is CASSPTQGAGATDTQYF. CDR3 nucleotide sequence: TGTGCCAGCAGCCCTACACAGGGGGCCGGAGCCACAGATACGCAGTATTTT. The V gene is TRBV3-1 (or the pseudogene TRBV3-2), the J gene TRBJ2-3; 9 nucleotides match TRBD1. CDR1 LGHDT and CDR2 YNNKEL come from the germline V gene (reference sequence). V lost 4 bases to trimming and J lost 2 bases; unmatched junction nucleotides: 10. The CDR3 runs 17 residues.

The gene calls are TRBV7-8 and TRBJ1-1; D is undetermined. CDR3 length: 14 amino acids. Trimming took off 1 base at V and 1 base at J, with 7 bases between the two ends. CDR1 and CDR2 from the germline V gene are SGHVS and FQNEAQ. The CDR3 DNA is TGTGCCAGCAGCTTAGAGCACCGGAACACTGAAGCTTTCTTT. It specifies CASSLEHRNTEAFF.

The genes are TRBV6-5 and TRBJ2-7; TRBD1 matches 10 bases. Per germline, CDR1 MNHEY and CDR2 SVGAGI. This CDR3 has 14 amino acids. Trimming took 6 bases from V and 5 from J; bases not matched to a gene: 7. CDR3 in amino acids: CASRLGTGAHEQYF. Written as DNA, the CDR3 is TGTGCCAGCAGACTCGGGACAGGGGCTCACGAGCAGTACTTC.

The chain couples TRBV5-1 to TRBJ1-2, with a tentative D call TRBD1 (6 bases). Looked up from germline, CDR1 is SGHRS and CDR2 is YFSETQ. The CDR3 spans 15 residues. Deletions cut 0 bases from V and 2 bases from J, with 11 bases between. CDR3 residues: CASSLETGTNYGYTF. The CDR3 bases are TGCGCCAGCAGCTTGGAAACAGGGACGAACTATGGCTACACCTTC.

This chain connects TRBV29-1 to TRBJ2-2; TRBD1 might be the D (6 bases). The length of the CDR3 is 12 residues. The germline V gene has CDR1 SQVTM and CDR2 ANQGSEA. V lost 7 bases and J 6 bases, leaving 12 bases between the germline ends. DNA of the CDR3: TGCAGCGCCAAACAGGGCCCCGGGGAGCTGTTTTTT. Its translation is CSAKQGPGELFF.

This clone was counted a few times. J is TRBJ1-1 and V is TRBV28; D is perhaps TRBD1 (5 bases). This CDR3 is 13 amino acids long. From germline, CDR1 is MDHEN and CDR2 SYDVKM. Trimming left V 5 bases short and J 7 bases short, with 14 bases between. The CDR3 DNA is TGTGCCAGCAGTCTCCCTGGGGCAGGTGAAGCTTTCTTT. This codes for CASSLPGAGEAFF. The variable domain in full, with the rest retrieved from reference TRBV28 and TRBJ1-1, is DVKVTQSSRYLVKRTGEKVFLECVQDMDHENMFWYRQDPGLGLRLIYFSYDVKMKEKGDIPEGYSVSREKKERFSLILESASTNQTSMYLCASSLPGAGEAFFGQGTRLTVV.

This clone was recorded once. V usage is TRBV6-1 and J usage is TRBJ1-5; no clear D. The CDR3 runs to 17 residues. Trimming took off 2 bases at V and 0 bases at J, with 14 bases between the two ends. CDR1 is MNHNS, CDR2 SASEGT, per germline. The CDR3 loop reads CASSEFILLYSNQPQHF. CDR3 in DNA: TGTGCCAGCAGTGAATTTATCTTATTATATAGCAATCAGCCCCAGCATTTT.

The J gene is TRBJ2-7, the V gene TRBV5-1, with D maybe TRBD1 (5 bases). The CDR3 loop spans 15 amino acids. V was cut by 4 bases and J by 1 base, with 15 bases left in between. The germline V gene encodes CDR1 SGHRS and CDR2 YFSETQ. The CDR3 DNA reads TGCGCCAGCAGCCTCTCAGGGAATAGGTCCTACGAGCAGTACTTC. This gives the protein CASSLSGNRSYEQYF.

V usage is TRBV24-1 and J usage is TRBJ1-3, with D perhaps matching TRBD1 (5 bases). Germline CDR1 is KGHDR and CDR2 is SFDVKD. This CDR3 comprises 18 residues. V was shortened by 11 bases and J by 0 bases, with 25 bases between the two germline ends. The CDR3 loop is CAIPIQRQRKSSGNTIYF. The CDR3 nucleotides are TGTGCCATCCCAATCCAAAGACAGAGGAAAAGCTCTGGAAACACCATATATTTT.

This clone was counted a single time. The chain couples TRBV9 to TRBJ2-1; TRBD2 matches at 8 bases. This CDR3 has 17 residues. Germline V gene sequence: CDR1 SGDLS, CDR2 YYNGEE. Losses at the gene ends were 0 bases for V and 0 bases for J; bases not matched to a gene: 5. This chain's CDR3 is CASSVGLGLASYNEQFF. The CDR3 DNA reads as TGTGCCAGCAGCGTAGGGTTAGGACTAGCCTCCTACAATGAGCAGTTCTTC.

V is TRBV5-1 and J is TRBJ1-5, with D possibly matching TRBD1 (5 bases). V was cut by 4 bases and J by 3 bases, with 11 bases left in between. CDR1 and CDR2 from the germline V gene are SGHRS and YFSETQ. The CDR3 spans 14 residues. DNA for the CDR3: TGCGCCAGCAGCCCTGGACAACCCAATCAGCCCCAGCATTTT. Residues: CASSPGQPNQPQHF.

The V call is TRBV5-6, the J call TRBJ1-5, with 9 nucleotides matching TRBD1. Unmatched junction bases numbered 2, after V lost 1 base and J lost 6 bases. This CDR3 comprises 14 residues. Germline-derived CDR1 and CDR2 are SGHDT and YYEEEE. CDR3 protein: CASSLWTGAQPQHF. The CDR3, as DNA: TGTGCCAGCAGCTTGTGGACAGGGGCTCAGCCCCAGCATTTT.

The rearrangement uses TRBV9 and TRBJ2-5; TRBD1 aligns across 7 bases. CDR1 is SGDLS and CDR2 is YYNGEE in the germline V gene. With V trimmed by 4 bases and J by 0 bases, 3 bases remained unmatched. The CDR3 has 14 amino acids. The CDR3 sequence is CASSPQGNQETQYF. In DNA form, the CDR3 reads TGTGCCAGCAGCCCACAGGGGAACCAAGAGACCCAGTACTTC.

V gene TRBV11-2 combines with J gene TRBJ2-7; 7 bases match TRBD2. Trimming cost V 0 bases and J 6 bases; bases outside gene matches: 8. CDR3 length equals 15 residues. From germline, CDR1 is SGHAT and CDR2 FQNNGV. As DNA, the CDR3 is TGTGCCAGCAGCTTAGAAGGGACGGGGGGTACCGAGCAGTACTTC. Encoded protein: CASSLEGTGGTEQYF.